Following are 25 T cell receptor beta chains from one sample sequenced in a study of blood T cell repertoires in COVID-19. Repertoires were generated with immunoSEQ multiplex PCR, while TCRdb's copy carries only in-frame clones and drops some. The sample shows about 160,000 clones, approximately 86% of them seen only once. Sequenced material: PBMCs or T cells enriched from blood (not recorded which). Every receptor here comes from a woman in her forties who had been exposed to COVID-19.

The V gene is TRBV7-2, the J gene TRBJ1-5, with TRBD1 matching over 7 bases. V lost 2 bases to trimming and J lost 6 bases; unmatched junction nucleotides: 7. The CDR3 has 15 amino acids. Germline-derived CDR1 and CDR2 are SGHTA and FQGNSA. The CDR3 coding sequence is TGTGCCAGCAGCTTAAGACAGGGTGAAGGTCAGCCCCAGCATTTT. Protein product: CASSLRQGEGQPQHF.

This chain links TRBV12-3 or TRBV12-4 with TRBJ1-1, with 8 bases lining up with TRBD1. The CDR3 sequence is 12 residues long. J was trimmed by 7 bases and V by 4 bases; bases with no gene match: 2. CDR3 region: CASSSGTGEAFF. CDR3 DNA sequence: TGTGCCAGCAGTTCCGGGACAGGTGAAGCTTTCTTT.

The chain combines TRBV6-5 with TRBJ2-7, with 8 bases identical to TRBD1. The CDR3 covers 15 residues. V gave up 7 bases and J gave up 4 bases; unmatched junction bases: 12. Germline CDR1 is MNHEY and CDR2 is SVGAGI. CDR3 loop: CASKLGGTGRYEQYF. CDR3 DNA sequence: TGTGCCAGCAAGCTTGGAGGGACAGGAAGATACGAGCAGTACTTC.

The V call is TRBV6-5, the J call TRBJ2-6; D gene uncertain. Germline CDR1 reads MNHEY; CDR2 reads SVGAGI. V was trimmed by 5 bases and J by 0 bases, leaving 5 bases between them. The CDR3 runs 14 residues. CDR3 sequence: CASSPSSGANVLTF. DNA of the CDR3: TGTGCCAGCAGTCCTAGCTCTGGGGCCAACGTCCTGACTTTC.

V is TRBV6-1 and J is TRBJ1-5, with 8 bases identical to TRBD1. Germline CDR1 MNHNS, CDR2 SASEGT. The ends lost 3 bases at V and 6 bases at J; junction bases unmatched: 4. The CDR3 consists of 14 residues. The CDR3 coding sequence is TGTGCCAGCAGTGACAGGGACAGGATTCAGCCCCAGCATTTT. Translating gives CASSDRDRIQPQHF.

The CDR3 bases are TGTGCCAGCAGTCCGACTAGCGGGAGTGGGGAGACCCAGTACTTC. Translated, it gives CASSPTSGSGETQYF. The V gene is TRBV25-1, the J gene TRBJ2-5; TRBD2 matches 12 bases. Germline trimming cut 5 bases from V and 5 bases from J; bases unmatched to any gene: 6. Per the germline V gene, CDR1 is MGHDK and CDR2 is SYGVNS. The CDR3 is made up of 15 amino acids.

The V call is TRBV27, the J call TRBJ1-6; 10 bases align to TRBD1. Germline-derived CDR1 and CDR2 are MNHEY and SMNVEV (reference sequence). The CDR3 is made up of 20 amino acids. Trimming cost V 8 bases and J 0 bases; bases outside gene matches: 16. CDR3 protein: CASGDGLRDRGGSYNSPLHF. In DNA, the CDR3 is TGTGCCAGCGGGGACGGACTTCGGGACAGGGGTGGCTCCTATAATTCACCCCTCCACTTT.

This clone has a handful of counts. The V call is TRBV6-5, the J call TRBJ1-2; TRBD1 might be the D (5 bases). Germline lookup yields CDR1 MNHEY and CDR2 SVGAGI. V was pared by 4 bases and J by 5 bases, with 17 bases between. This CDR3 is built from 15 residues. The CDR3 DNA is TGTGCCAGCAGTTTTCGACAGCTTCGAACTTATGGCTACACCTTC. Amino acid sequence: CASSFRQLRTYGYTF.

Only one count was recorded for this clone. The chain couples TRBV27 to TRBJ2-7; tentative D call: TRBD1 (5 bases). The CDR3 contains 14 residues. Germline V gene sequence: CDR1 MNHEY, CDR2 SMNVEV (reference sequence). V was pared by 6 bases and J by 2 bases, with 14 bases between. The chain's CDR3 is CASSMGRGTYEQYF. The CDR3 bases are TGTGCCAGCAGCATGGGTAGGGGTACCTACGAGCAGTACTTC.

The V call is TRBV5-6, the J call TRBJ1-3, with D possibly being TRBD1 (6 bases). V gave up 7 bases and J gave up 4 bases, with 15 bases separating them. This CDR3 region has 14 residues. Germline loops: CDR1 SGHDT, CDR2 YYEEEE. The CDR3 is CASLRTGQGNTIYF. The CDR3 DNA follows: TGTGCCAGCCTCAGAACAGGGCAAGGAAACACCATATATTTT.

This clone appeared once. The rearrangement links TRBV7-8 to TRBJ1-4; a weak D match, TRBD1 (5 bases). The V gene's germline CDR1 is SGHVS and CDR2 FQNEAQ. The CDR3 loop spans 17 amino acids. With 6 bases removed from V and 0 bases from J, the gap between germline ends came to 17 bases. Here the CDR3 reads CASSSSYRTTTNEKLFF. The CDR3 bases are TGTGCCAGCAGTTCCTCTTATCGGACAACAACTAATGAAAAACTGTTTTTT. Variable domain in full (rest from reference TRBV7-8 and TRBJ1-4): GAGVSQSPRYKVAKRGQDVALRCDPISGHVSLFWYQQALGQGPEFLTYFQNEAQLDKSGLPSDRFFAERPEGSVSTLKIQRTQQEDSAVYLCASSSSYRTTTNEKLFFGSGTQLSVL.

This chain connects TRBV25-1 to TRBJ1-1; possible D gene TRBD1, 5 bases. This CDR3 has 12 residues. Germline CDR1 reads MGHDK; CDR2 reads SYGVNS. The V gene lost 4 bases and the J gene lost 7 bases, with 10 bases spanning the gap. Here the CDR3 reads CASSGGGLEAFF. In DNA form, the CDR3 reads TGTGCCAGCAGTGGGGGGGGACTTGAAGCTTTCTTT.

This rearrangement joins TRBV28 to TRBJ1-5, with a tentative D call TRBD1 (6 bases). V was trimmed by 2 bases and J by 7 bases, leaving 12 bases between them. Germline CDR1 is MDHEN and CDR2 is SYDVKM. CDR3 size: 14 residues. The CDR3 spells CASSLEQGVQPQHF. The CDR3 DNA sequence: TGTGCCAGCAGTTTAGAACAGGGAGTACAGCCCCAGCATTTT.

V and J are TRBV11-1 and TRBJ1-2; D is uncertain. The CDR3 has 15 residues. CDR1 is SGHAT and CDR2 is FQDESV in the germline V gene (reference sequence). V gave up 5 bases and J gave up 1 base, with 14 bases separating them. CDR3 nucleotides: TGTGCCAGCAGCCCGCGGTCCGTGGTTAACTATGGCTACACCTTC. It yields the protein CASSPRSVVNYGYTF. Together with reference TRBV11-1 and TRBJ1-2, the CDR3 gives the full variable domain: EAEVAQSPRYKITEKSQAVAFWCDPISGHATLYWYRQILGQGPELLVQFQDESVVDDSQLPKDRFSAERLKGVDSTLKIQPAELGDSAMYLCASSPRSVVNYGYTFGSGTRLTVV.

The V gene is TRBV29-1, the J gene TRBJ1-5; 9 nucleotides match TRBD1. V shed 5 bases and J 5 bases; nucleotides not matched to a gene: 7. The germline gives CDR1 SQVTM, CDR2 ANQGSEA. The CDR3 runs to 14 residues. The CDR3: CSVSGQGQDQPQHF. CDR3 nucleotide sequence: TGCAGCGTTTCGGGACAGGGCCAGGATCAGCCCCAGCATTTT. The full variable domain, completed using reference TRBV29-1 and TRBJ1-5, is SAVISQKPSRDICQRGTSLTIQCQVDSQVTMMFWYRQQPGQSLTLIATANQGSEATYESGFVIDKFPISRPNLTFSTLTVSNMSPEDSSIYLCSVSGQGQDQPQHFGDGTRLSIL.

This clone was detected only once. This chain links TRBV7-2 with TRBJ2-3; tentative D call: TRBD2 (5 bases). CDR1 and CDR2 from the germline V gene are SGHTA and FQGNSA. The CDR3 loop spans 16 amino acids. V gave up 5 bases and J gave up 2 bases, with 17 bases separating them. The CDR3 loop reads CASSPPITRLTDTQYF. CDR3 DNA sequence: TGTGCCAGCAGCCCTCCCATCACTAGACTCACAGATACGCAGTATTTT.

This clone has a single count. The rearrangement uses TRBV5-6 and TRBJ1-5; the match to TRBD1 covers 8 bases. Germline assignment: CDR1 SGHDT and CDR2 YYEEEE. The CDR3 runs 12 residues. Trimming removed 2 bases from V and 11 bases from J; junction bases left unmatched: 3. CDR3 sequence: CASSLQGVSQHF. The CDR3 nucleotides are TGTGCCAGCAGCTTACAGGGGGTATCCCAGCATTTT.

The chain has TRBV18 and TRBJ1-4, with TRBD1 matching 9 bases. This CDR3 comprises 14 residues. J was trimmed by 7 bases and V by 8 bases; bases with no gene match: 8. Germline V gene sequence: CDR1 KGHSH, CDR2 LQKENI. The CDR3 here is CASLEQGASEKLFF. DNA for the CDR3: TGTGCCAGCCTAGAACAGGGGGCCAGTGAAAAACTGTTTTTT.

The chain couples TRBV6-5 to TRBJ2-7, with 10 bases identical to TRBD2. CDR3 size: 15 residues. The V gene's germline CDR1 is MNHEY and CDR2 SVGAGI. Germline trimming cut 6 bases from V and 4 bases from J; bases unmatched to any gene: 9. The CDR3 is CASRPLLAGVYEQYF. The CDR3 region has the DNA TGTGCCAGCAGGCCCCTTCTAGCGGGAGTTTACGAGCAGTACTTC.

The chain links TRBV6-5 to TRBJ1-3; 7 nucleotides align to TRBD1. After removal of 5 bases from V and 2 bases from J, the junction contained 6 bases not matched to a gene. This CDR3 comprises 15 residues. Germline CDR1 MNHEY, CDR2 SVGAGI. The CDR3, as DNA: TGTGCCAGCAGTCCGAGCACAGGGGCTGGAAACACCATATATTTT. Translation gives CASSPSTGAGNTIYF.

The chain uses TRBV2 and TRBJ2-5, with TRBD1 matching over 8 bases. V trimming: 4 bases; J trimming: 6 bases; junction bases outside the gene matches: 4. This CDR3 region has 13 residues. Germline CDR1 and CDR2: SNHLY and FYNNEI. The DNA for the CDR3 is TGTGCCAGCAGTGGACAGGGGCGGAAGACCCAGTACTTC. Translation: CASSGQGRKTQYF.

The CDR3: CASKAAGVTYEQYF. The CDR3 bases are TGTGCCAGTAAGGCGGCGGGTGTTACCTACGAGCAGTACTTC. The rearrangement joins TRBV19 to TRBJ2-7, with D maybe TRBD2 (5 bases). Germline CDR1 LNHDA, CDR2 SQIVND (reference sequence). This CDR3 has 14 amino acids. V gave up 7 bases and J gave up 2 bases, with 15 bases separating them.

The genes are TRBV9 and TRBJ2-2; 10 bases line up with TRBD1. With V trimmed by 3 bases and J by 5 bases, 4 bases remained unmatched. The CDR3 has 15 residues. Germline lookup yields CDR1 SGDLS and CDR2 YYNGEE. The CDR3 reads CASSGQGALTGELFF. The CDR3 bases are TGTGCCAGCAGCGGACAGGGGGCTCTGACCGGGGAGCTGTTTTTT.

The rearrangement links TRBV18 to TRBJ2-7, with 11 bases aligning to TRBD2. In germline, CDR1 is KGHSH, CDR2 LQKENI. Unmatched junction bases numbered 5, after V lost 2 bases and J lost 2 bases. The CDR3 contains 16 residues. This CDR3 reads CASSPAGTSGTYEQYF. The CDR3 DNA follows: TGTGCCAGCTCACCAGCCGGGACTAGCGGCACCTACGAGCAGTACTTC. The complete variable domain, with remaining parts taken from reference TRBV18 and TRBJ2-7, reads NAGVMQNPRHLVRRRGQEARLRCSPMKGHSHVYWYRQLPEEGLKFMVYLQKENIIDESGMPKERFSAEFPKEGPSILRIQQVVRGDSAAYFCASSPAGTSGTYEQYFGPGTRLTVT.

The chain carries TRBV19 and TRBJ1-1, with D perhaps matching TRBD1 (6 bases). This CDR3 contains 15 residues. V lost 7 bases and J lost 4, with 19 bases in between. CDR1 LNHDA and CDR2 SQIVND come from the germline V gene (reference sequence). CDR3 sequence (DNA): TGTGCCAGTACCTTGGGGGCAGGGGCGGCCACTGAAGCTTTCTTT. This translates into CASTLGAGAATEAFF. The full variable domain, completed using reference TRBV19 and TRBJ1-1, is DGGITQSPKYLFRKEGQNVTLSCEQNLNHDAMYWYRQDPGQGLRLIYYSQIVNDFQKGDIAEGYSVSREKKESFPLTVTSAQKNPTAFYLCASTLGAGAATEAFFGQGTRLTVV.